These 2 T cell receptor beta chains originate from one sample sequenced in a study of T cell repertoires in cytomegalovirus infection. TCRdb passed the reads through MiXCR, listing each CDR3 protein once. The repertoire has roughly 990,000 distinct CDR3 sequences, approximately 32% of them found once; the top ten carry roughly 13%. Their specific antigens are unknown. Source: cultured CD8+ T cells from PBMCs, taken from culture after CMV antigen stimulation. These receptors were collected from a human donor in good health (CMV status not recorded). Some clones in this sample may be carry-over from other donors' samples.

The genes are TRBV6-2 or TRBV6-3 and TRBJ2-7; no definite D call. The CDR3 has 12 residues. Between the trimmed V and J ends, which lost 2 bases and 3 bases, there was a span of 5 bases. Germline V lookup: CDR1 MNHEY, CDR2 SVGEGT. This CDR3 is CASSYNGYEQYV. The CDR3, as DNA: TGTGCCAGCAGTTACAATGGCTACGAGCAGTACGTC.

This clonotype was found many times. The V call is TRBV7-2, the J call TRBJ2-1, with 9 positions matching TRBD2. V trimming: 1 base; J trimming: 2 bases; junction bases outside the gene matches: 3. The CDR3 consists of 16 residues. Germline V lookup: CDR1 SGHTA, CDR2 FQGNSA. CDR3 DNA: TGTGCCAGCAGCTTAGGGGCTAGCGGGGCCTACAATGAGCAGTTCTTC. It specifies CASSLGASGAYNEQFF.